This record covers a single T cell receptor beta chain. The sample comes from a study of blood T cell repertoires in COVID-19. The wider study: T cells, B-cell-depleted T cells, or PBMCs provided the cDNA or gDNA that served as material.

This CDR3 is built from 15 residues. Germline assignment: CDR1 MNHNS and CDR2 SASEGT. With 1 base removed from V and 4 bases from J, the gap between germline ends came to 13 bases. Libraries were prepared by immunoSEQ multiplex PCR; TCRdb keeps only in-frame clonotypes and omits some of them. The sample lists 130,000 or so clones, less than 90% occurring once. Those enrolled, adults aged roughly 18 to 90 years, came from some 23 US areas. Participant-given clinical history determined each cohort assignment. The recovered donors of Cohort 3 showed two negative PCRs, clearance, or symptom resolution. Material for sequencing was PBMCs or T cells enriched from blood (not recorded which). The source is a young man who had recovered from COVID-19. The chain uses TRBV6-1 and TRBJ1-2; D remains unclear. CDR3 loop: CASSEDRQVLYGYTF. The DNA for the CDR3 is TGTGCCAGCAGTGAAGACCGGCAGGTCCTCTATGGCTACACCTTC.